A selection of T cell receptor beta chains follows, all from one sample in a study of human T cells and chemical hapten exposure. TCRdb redid the calling of the RACE reads with MiXCR, one entry per CDR3 protein. The sample gives about 34,000 distinct CDR3 sequences, about 5.5% of which show up once; roughly 13% is in the top ten. The sample taken for sequencing was whole blood. These TCRs come from a human donor in good health. Some clones in this sample may be carry-over from other donors' samples. The CDR3 runs from the conserved cysteine through the conserved F or W. Clone size appears in some rows only: once, few, many, or a class for an expanded clone.

CDR3aa: CAISESGEKLFF
len: 12
v_gene: TRBV10-3
j_gene: TRBJ1-4
abundance: many

CDR3aa: CASSQYGSEGNTIYF
len: 15
v_gene: TRBV3-1
j_gene: TRBJ1-3
abundance: many

CDR3aa: CSASSGYEQYF
len: 11
v_gene: TRBV20-1
j_gene: TRBJ2-7
abundance: many

CDR3aa: CASSLRYTWRPTAYSNQPQHF
len: 21
v_gene: TRBV4-3
j_gene: TRBJ1-5
abundance: many

CDR3aa: CASSYSSSGANVLTF
len: 15
v_gene: TRBV6-2/TRBV6-3
j_gene: TRBJ2-6
abundance: many

CDR3aa: CASSANREQFF
len: 11
v_gene: TRBV25-1
j_gene: TRBJ2-1
abundance: medium-sized

CDR3aa: CASSRRGEAFF
len: 11
v_gene: TRBV5-6
j_gene: TRBJ1-1
abundance: many

CDR3aa: CASRLLDRESGELFF
len: 15
v_gene: TRBV2
j_gene: TRBJ2-2
abundance: many

CDR3aa: CASTRNTGAYNEQFF
len: 15
v_gene: TRBV7-6
j_gene: TRBJ2-1
abundance: few

CDR3aa: CSARDPALQETQYF
len: 14
v_gene: TRBV20-1
j_gene: TRBJ2-5
abundance: many

CDR3aa: CASSQEMGTGGRTEAFF
len: 17
v_gene: TRBV4-3
j_gene: TRBJ1-1
abundance: NA

CDR3aa: CSVDGLAGKFNNEQFF
len: 16
v_gene: TRBV29-1
j_gene: TRBJ2-1
abundance: many

CDR3aa: CASSQLAGNEQYF
len: 13
v_gene: TRBV3-1
j_gene: TRBJ2-7
abundance: many

CDR3aa: CASSAGDSNQPQHF
len: 14
v_gene: TRBV5-1
j_gene: TRBJ1-5
abundance: few

CDR3aa: CASSPVGQGSLQYF
len: 14
v_gene: TRBV6-5
j_gene: TRBJ2-7
abundance: NA

CDR3aa: CASSLGSGVYTDTQYF
len: 16
v_gene: TRBV7-2
j_gene: TRBJ2-3
abundance: many

CDR3aa: CASSQDRGDDYSYEQYF
len: 17
v_gene: TRBV4-2
j_gene: TRBJ2-7
abundance: NA

CDR3aa: CSSLHGISYEQYF
len: 13
v_gene: TRBV20-1
j_gene: TRBJ2-7
abundance: many